A single sample gave rise to the 17 T cell receptor beta chains below, sequenced in a study of T cell responses to AZD1222 COVID-19 vaccine. Produced via immunoSEQ multiplex PCR; TCRdb's table is partial and in-frame only. The sample records fewer than 120,000 clones, roughly 93% being singletons. Sequences were derived from peripheral blood, sampled 28 days after the second AZD1222 dose. The receptor set was obtained from an adult who received the AZD1222 COVID-19 vaccine.

V usage is TRBV10-2 and J usage is TRBJ1-4; the D is unclear. Trimming stripped 0 bases from V and 7 bases from J, with 12 bases between. This CDR3 is 15 amino acids long. Looked up from germline, CDR1 is WSHSY and CDR2 is SAAADI. The CDR3 DNA sequence: TGCGCCAGCAGTGAGTCGAGGCGCATGGGTGAAAAACTGTTTTTT. It is translated as CASSESRRMGEKLFF.

V is TRBV5-1 and J is TRBJ1-1, with no clear D. The CDR3 runs to 17 residues. The germline V gene encodes CDR1 SGHRS and CDR2 YFSETQ. V dropped 4 bases and J dropped 6 bases, with 25 bases sitting between them. As DNA, the CDR3 is TGCGCCAGCAGCCAACAACCCCGGGGAGGGCTTGGCTCTGAAGCTTTCTTT. Protein: CASSQQPRGGLGSEAFF. The variable domain in full, completed from reference TRBV5-1 and TRBJ1-1, reads KAGVTQTPRYLIKTRGQQVTLSCSPISGHRSVSWYQQTPGQGLQFLFEYFSETQRNKGNFPGRFSGRQFSNSRSEMNVSTLELGDSALYLCASSQQPRGGLGSEAFFGQGTRLTVV.

The gene calls are TRBV29-1 and TRBJ1-2; D not resolved. The CDR3 consists of 11 residues. V gave up 4 bases and J gave up 4 bases, with 7 bases separating them. Germline CDR1 is SQVTM and CDR2 is ANQGSEA. In DNA, the CDR3 is TGCAGCGTTGGCAGCCTCTATGGCTACACCTTC. This gives the protein CSVGSLYGYTF. Together with reference TRBV29-1 and TRBJ1-2, the CDR3 gives the full variable domain: SAVISQKPSRDICQRGTSLTIQCQVDSQVTMMFWYRQQPGQSLTLIATANQGSEATYESGFVIDKFPISRPNLTFSTLTVSNMSPEDSSIYLCSVGSLYGYTFGSGTRLTVV.

V usage is TRBV11-3 and J usage is TRBJ1-1; D is undetermined. This CDR3 is built from 13 residues. With 4 bases removed from V and 3 bases from J, the gap between germline ends came to 9 bases. Germline CDR1 is SGHNT and CDR2 is YENEEA. CDR3 sequence reads: CASSSEVYTEAFF. In DNA form, the CDR3 reads TGTGCCAGCAGCTCCGAAGTCTACACTGAAGCTTTCTTT.

The chain has TRBV5-1 and TRBJ2-2; 8 bases match TRBD1. This CDR3 has 15 residues. Losses at the gene ends were 4 bases for V and 4 bases for J; bases not matched to a gene: 6. Germline V gives CDR1 SGHRS, CDR2 YFSETQ. CDR3 sequence (DNA): TGCGCCAGCAGCGTCCAGGGGGCGATCACCGGGGAGCTGTTTTTT. Amino acids: CASSVQGAITGELFF.

The CDR3: CAIKVTGSSGNTIYF. CDR3 nucleotide sequence: TGTGCCATCAAGGTTACGGGGAGCTCTGGAAACACCATATATTTT. This sequence joins TRBV10-3 and TRBJ1-3; D gene uncertain. Per germline, CDR1 ENHRY and CDR2 SYGVKD. This CDR3 is built from 15 residues. Trimming cost V 7 bases and J 0 bases, with 13 bases left between them.

This chain connects TRBV19 to TRBJ1-2; 7 bases line up with TRBD1. J lost 5 bases, V lost 5 bases, and 2 bases had no gene match. CDR1 is LNHDA and CDR2 is SQIVND in the germline V gene (reference sequence). The CDR3 consists of 12 residues. CDR3 protein: CASSRQGYGYTF. The CDR3 region has the DNA TGTGCCAGTAGTCGACAGGGATATGGCTACACCTTC.

The chain employs TRBV19 and TRBJ1-3; D not certain. V lost 7 bases, J lost 3 bases, and 13 bases lay in between. This CDR3 comprises 14 residues. From germline, CDR1 is LNHDA and CDR2 SQIVND (reference sequence). CDR3: CASTKKGFGNTIYF. The CDR3, as DNA: TGTGCCAGTACCAAAAAGGGATTTGGAAACACCATATATTTT.

The rearrangement joins TRBV11-2 to TRBJ1-1, with D unresolved. The CDR3 has 12 amino acids. Trimming cost V 5 bases and J 7 bases, with 11 bases left between them. Germline V gene sequence: CDR1 SGHAT, CDR2 FQNNGV. The CDR3 here is CASSQNGGEAFF. CDR3 nucleotide sequence: TGTGCCAGCAGCCAGAACGGAGGTGAAGCTTTCTTT.

This chain uses TRBV3-1 (or the pseudogene TRBV3-2) with TRBJ1-3, with TRBD1 as a possible D gene (6 bases). The CDR3 runs 14 residues. With 2 bases removed from V and 2 bases from J, the gap between germline ends came to 7 bases. Germline V gene data show CDR1 as LGHDT and CDR2 as YNNKEL (reference sequence). The CDR3 sequence is CASSQKGAGNTIYF. CDR3 coding DNA: TGTGCCAGCAGCCAAAAGGGGGCTGGAAACACCATATATTTT.

The chain is built from TRBV7-9 and TRBJ2-7, with D perhaps assigned TRBD1 or TRBD2 (5 bases each). This CDR3 region has 16 residues. The germline V and J ends were trimmed by 4 bases and 3 bases, with 19 bases remaining between them. In germline, CDR1 is SEHNR, CDR2 FQNEAQ (reference sequence). The CDR3: CASSSTNRGSSYEQYF. The CDR3 nucleotides are TGTGCCAGCAGCTCTACGAACCGGGGCAGCAGCTACGAGCAGTACTTC.

The genes are TRBV6-5 and TRBJ2-3; no definite D call. The germline V gene has CDR1 MNHEY and CDR2 SVGAGI. Between the trimmed V and J ends, which lost 7 bases and 7 bases, there was a span of 12 bases. The CDR3 contains 12 residues. Written as DNA, the CDR3 is TGTGCCAGCATACAAGGGCTGAATACGCAGTATTTT. It translates to CASIQGLNTQYF.

The genes are TRBV27 and TRBJ1-5, with no clear D. V shed 3 bases and J shed 6 bases, with 15 bases lying between them. CDR3 length equals 15 residues. Germline-derived CDR1 and CDR2 are MNHEY and SMNVEV (reference sequence). In DNA, the CDR3 is TGTGCCAGCAGTTTGTCCAGTGACTTAGCTCAGCCCCAGCATTTT. Its translation is CASSLSSDLAQPQHF.

The V and J genes are TRBV18 and TRBJ2-5; the D is unclear. In germline, CDR1 is KGHSH, CDR2 LQKENI. Trimming took off 4 bases at V and 4 bases at J, with 10 bases between the two ends. CDR3 size: 13 residues. The CDR3 protein is CASSQGFGETQYF. DNA of the CDR3: TGTGCCAGCTCACAGGGTTTTGGAGAGACCCAGTACTTC.

The chain uses TRBV6-6 and TRBJ1-1; 7 bases are a match to TRBD1. The germline CDR1 and CDR2 sequences are MNHNY and SVGAGI (reference sequence). The junction had 13 bases not matched to a gene; V was cut back by 10 bases and J by 2 bases. The CDR3 contains 15 residues. The CDR3 DNA reads as TGTGCCACCGTAAAATTGGGACAGCGTAACACTGAAGCTTTCTTT. Residues: CATVKLGQRNTEAFF.

With regard to this clone: Other DNA sequences in the same sample also yield this CDR3. V and J are TRBV6-1 and TRBJ1-1; 7 bases line up with TRBD1. V lost 3 bases and J lost 2; bases outside the gene matches: 3. This CDR3 comprises 14 residues. Germline V gives CDR1 MNHNS, CDR2 SASEGT. CDR3 residues: CASSETGYNTEAFF. CDR3 sequence (DNA): TGTGCCAGCAGTGAGACAGGGTATAACACTGAAGCTTTCTTT.

The chain recombines TRBV18 with TRBJ1-2; the D is unclear. The CDR3 length is 12 residues. The germline V and J ends were trimmed by 5 bases and 2 bases, with 6 bases remaining between them. Looked up from germline, CDR1 is KGHSH and CDR2 is LQKENI. The CDR3 DNA reads TGTGCCAGCTCAGGTGAAAACTATGGCTACACCTTC. Protein: CASSGENYGYTF.